Each of the 12 T cell receptor beta chains below was sequenced from the same sample in a study of human versus mouse CDR3 diversity and MHC coevolution. Assay used: immunoSEQ multiplex PCR; TCRdb lists only in-frame clones, some missing. Of tens of thousands of clones listed, 85% to 95% were seen once; the top ten hold approximately 17%. The specimen was naive CD4+ T cells from blood. Subset noted: CD45RO-negative CD62L-positive naive CD4 T cells. The receptors were sampled from a person aged 55 to 70 in good health.

This chain joins TRBV9 and TRBJ2-2; 14 bases match TRBD2. Germline values: CDR1 SGDLS, CDR2 YYNGEE. CDR3 length: 18 amino acids. J lost 6 bases, V lost 4 bases, and 11 bases had no gene match. The CDR3 DNA follows: TGTGCCAGCAGCCCTGGGACTAGCGGGAGTGGGGACGCCGGGGAGCTGTTTTTT. This sequence encodes CASSPGTSGSGDAGELFF.

DNA of the CDR3: TGTGCCAGTACCCCGAGGGGGTATCCCTGGGGGGCTTTCTTT. Protein product: CASTPRGYPWGAFF. This chain connects TRBV19 to TRBJ1-1, with a possible D match to TRBD1 (6 bases). Deletions cut 7 bases from V and 11 bases from J, with 23 bases between. CDR3 length: 14 residues. CDR1 is LNHDA, CDR2 SQIVND, per germline (reference sequence).

V is TRBV5-6 and J is TRBJ2-5, with a weak D call TRBD2 (6 bases). This CDR3 is built from 14 residues. The ends were cut back, 4 bases at V and 2 bases at J, with 12 bases in the middle. The germline V gene encodes CDR1 SGHDT and CDR2 YYEEEE. The CDR3 loop is CASSGEVSQETQYF. In DNA form, the CDR3 reads TGTGCCAGCAGCGGGGAGGTGTCTCAAGAGACCCAGTACTTC.

This clone was seen only a few times. This chain uses TRBV20-1 with TRBJ1-2; a possible D gene is TRBD1 (5 bases). Trimming removed 5 bases from V and 6 bases from J, with 10 bases in between. CDR1 and CDR2 from the germline V gene are DFQATT and SNEGSKA (reference sequence). This CDR3 has 11 residues. The CDR3 region has the DNA TGCAGTGCTCGACAGCTCAATGGCTACACCTTC. It yields the protein CSARQLNGYTF.

The chain employs TRBV7-2 and TRBJ2-7; tentatively, D is TRBD2 (6 bases). The CDR3 totals 15 residues. Trimming stripped 1 base from V and 2 bases from J, with 12 bases between. From germline, CDR1 is SGHTA and CDR2 FQGNSA. CDR3 sequence: CASSLVGGNPYEQYF. The CDR3 coding sequence is TGTGCCAGCAGCTTAGTTGGCGGGAACCCCTACGAGCAGTACTTC.

The DNA of the CDR3 is TGTGCCAGCAGCTTAGGGGACAGGGCTAGTCAGGCTTTCTTT. It encodes CASSLGDRASQAFF. This sequence joins TRBV7-9 and TRBJ1-1; 9 bases line up with TRBD1. This CDR3 is built from 14 residues. Trimming removed 1 base from V and 11 bases from J; junction bases left unmatched: 8. The V gene's germline CDR1 is SEHNR and CDR2 FQNEAQ (reference sequence). Full variable domain (rest looked up from reference TRBV7-9 and TRBJ1-1): DTGVSQNPRHKITKRGQNVTFRCDPISEHNRLYWYRQTLGQGPEFLTYFQNEAQLEKSRLLSDRFSAERPKGSFSTLEIQRTEQGDSAMYLCASSLGDRASQAFFGQGTRLTVV.

This chain uses TRBV11-3 with TRBJ2-3; TRBD2 matches 11 bases. V dropped 5 bases and J dropped 1; count of bases not matched to a gene: 11. The CDR3 has 18 amino acids. Germline V gene sequence: CDR1 SGHNT, CDR2 YENEEA. CDR3 nucleotides: TGTGCCAGCAGCGCAACTAGCGGGAGTATTATTGGCACAGATACGCAGTATTTT. Translated, it gives CASSATSGSIIGTDTQYF.

The V and J genes are TRBV6-1 and TRBJ1-5; D is uncertain. The CDR3 has 14 amino acids. Trimming took 5 bases from V and 3 from J, leaving 11 bases between them. Germline CDR1 and CDR2: MNHNS and SASEGT. The DNA of the CDR3 is TGTGCCAGCAGTCAGGCTTCTGTCAATCAGCCCCAGCATTTT. As protein: CASSQASVNQPQHF.

The rearrangement uses TRBV6-6 and TRBJ2-3; D unresolved. Germline CDR1 reads MNHNY; CDR2 reads SVGAGI (reference sequence). V was cut by 0 bases and J by 4 bases, with 5 bases left in between. This CDR3 has 13 amino acids. CDR3 bases: TGTGCCAGCAGTTACTCGTATCCAGATACGCAGTATTTT. Translated, it gives CASSYSYPDTQYF.

The rearrangement links TRBV6-5 to TRBJ2-7; 7 nucleotides agree with TRBD2. The CDR3 spans 15 residues. Germline assignment: CDR1 MNHEY and CDR2 SVGAGI. With V trimmed by 0 bases and J by 3 bases, 5 bases remained unmatched. The CDR3 nucleotides are TGTGCCAGCAGTTACTCTCGGGAGGAACTCTACGAGCAGTACTTC. Protein product: CASSYSREELYEQYF.

V and J are TRBV29-1 and TRBJ1-1, with TRBD1 matching over 8 bases. Trimming took 4 bases from V and 5 from J; bases not matched to a gene: 9. Germline CDR1 reads SQVTM; CDR2 reads ANQGSEA. This CDR3 is built from 14 residues. CDR3 nucleotides: TGCAGCGTTGTCGCGGGGCAGGGGGCAACTGAAGCTTTCTTT. Its translation: CSVVAGQGATEAFF.

The chain links TRBV6-6 to TRBJ1-2; TRBD1 matches 8 bases. The CDR3 runs to 16 residues. The V gene's germline CDR1 is MNHNY and CDR2 SVGAGI (reference sequence). With V trimmed by 6 bases and J by 2 bases, 11 bases remained unmatched. CDR3 sequence: CASSQTLRTGNYGYTF. The CDR3 DNA sequence: TGTGCCAGCAGCCAAACCCTCAGGACAGGGAACTATGGCTACACCTTC.